The 31 T cell receptor beta chains in this list originate from one sample, sequenced in a study of liver allograft versus peripheral blood T cells. Across the study: Comparative analysis was performed on T cell receptor repertoires from transplanted livers and from recipients' peripheral blood.

TCRdb passed the reads through MiXCR, listing each CDR3 protein once. Altogether 14,000 or so distinct CDR3 sequences are present, 20% being singletons, with the ten largest covering under 6.5%. The receptor set was obtained from a human patient who had a liver transplant. Some T cells may be supplied by the graft donor.

This clonotype is classed as medium-sized (0.01 to 0.1%). This CDR3 reads CASSRGTAPGQPQHF. Here the CDR3 DNA reads TGTGCCAGTAGTAGAGGGACCGCTCCGGGGCAGCCCCAGCATTTT. The chain uses TRBV19 and TRBJ1-5; D is perhaps TRBD1 (5 bases). Deletions cut 4 bases from V and 7 bases from J, with 17 bases between. Germline-derived CDR1 and CDR2 are LNHDA and SQIVND (reference sequence). CDR3 length: 15 residues.

The table lists this clonotype with a few counts. The V call is TRBV29-1, the J call TRBJ1-1; D is possibly TRBD1 (5 bases). CDR1 is SQVTM and CDR2 is ANQGSEA in the germline V gene. The CDR3 is 13 amino acids. The V end was cut by 3 bases, the J end by 5 bases, with 13 bases between. The CDR3 nucleotides are TGCAGCGTTGATCTGGTCGGGGGGACTGAAGCTTTCTTT. This encodes CSVDLVGGTEAFF. The full variable domain, with the rest looked up from reference TRBV29-1 and TRBJ1-1, is SAVISQKPSRDICQRGTSLTIQCQVDSQVTMMFWYRQQPGQSLTLIATANQGSEATYESGFVIDKFPISRPNLTFSTLTVSNMSPEDSSIYLCSVDLVGGTEAFFGQGTRLTVV.

The chain couples TRBV9 to TRBJ1-3; D is ambiguous. Germline assignment: CDR1 SGDLS and CDR2 YYNGEE. This CDR3 is 13 amino acids long. Trimming took 4 bases from V and 1 from J, leaving 6 bases between them. CDR3 nucleotides: TGTGCCAGCAGCAAGTTATCTGGAAACACCATATATTTT. Protein sequence: CASSKLSGNTIYF.

By share, this clonotype counts as medium-sized. The J gene is TRBJ1-2, the V gene TRBV10-3; no clear D. V lost 7 bases and J 1 base, leaving 13 bases between the germline ends. The CDR3 is 14 residues long. Germline V CDR1 and CDR2: ENHRY, SYGVKD. CDR3: CAIMEGPSNYGYTF. For the CDR3, the DNA is TGTGCCATCATGGAGGGCCCCAGTAACTATGGCTACACCTTC.

On this clonotype itself: The junction departs from the called germline gene at one end, perhaps through a read error. The chain joins TRBV11-2 to TRBJ1-1, with D maybe TRBD1 (5 bases). Germline loops: CDR1 SGHAT, CDR2 FQNNGV. The CDR3 has 13 residues. The CDR3 sequence is CASSLDVNQGLGF. CDR3 DNA: TGTGCCAGCAGCTTAGATGTGAACCAGGGACTTGGCTTT.

This clonotype was picked up a small number of times. This clone may be a read error of a much larger clone one base away. J is TRBJ1-1 and V is TRBV12-3 or TRBV12-4, with D perhaps matching TRBD1 (5 bases). V was trimmed by 6 bases and J by 0 bases, leaving 8 bases between them. This CDR3 is built from 13 residues. The CDR3 here is CASRGGMNTEAFF. CDR3 nucleotide sequence: TGTGCCAGCAGGGGGGGGATGAACACTGAAGCTTTCTTT.

Only a few counts were recorded for this clonotype. The gene calls are TRBV30 and TRBJ2-5; no firm D call. V lost 3 bases and J lost 1, with 3 bases in between. Germline CDR1 is GTSNPN and CDR2 is SVGIG (reference sequence). The length of the CDR3 is 11 residues. The CDR3 protein is CAWRTQETQYF. For the CDR3, the DNA is TGTGCCTGGAGGACCCAAGAGACCCAGTACTTC.

This clonotype was seen a few times. The rearrangement joins TRBV7-2 to TRBJ2-7; D perhaps matches TRBD2 (6 bases). V was cut by 5 bases and J by 1 base, with 12 bases left in between. Germline lookup yields CDR1 SGHTA and CDR2 FQGNSA. CDR3 length equals 14 residues. The CDR3 protein is CASSPIRGSYEQYF. CDR3 DNA: TGTGCCAGCAGCCCCATTCGGGGGTCCTACGAGCAGTACTTC.

The rearrangement joins TRBV9 to TRBJ2-5; the match to TRBD2 covers 8 bases. Germline assignment: CDR1 SGDLS and CDR2 YYNGEE. The CDR3 has 16 residues. Unmatched junction bases numbered 8, after V lost 0 bases and J lost 4 bases. For the CDR3, the DNA is TGTGCCAGCAGCGTAGCTCCCGGGGGGGGGGGAGAGACCCAGTACTTC. Translation gives CASSVAPGGGGETQYF.

Within the sample, this clonotype is medium-sized. J is TRBJ1-2 and V is TRBV10-3; 7 bases are a match to TRBD1. Losses at the gene ends were 3 bases for V and 6 bases for J; bases not matched to a gene: 10. CDR1 ENHRY and CDR2 SYGVKD come from the germline V gene. This CDR3 comprises 15 residues. CDR3 DNA sequence: TGTGCCATCAGTGAAGGGGGCTCCCCTTCGAATGGCTACACCTTC. This gives the protein CAISEGGSPSNGYTF.

This clonotype was detected only a few times. The chain is built from TRBV19 and TRBJ1-2; weak D call: TRBD1 (6 bases). The CDR3 is 13 residues long. Germline V CDR1 and CDR2: LNHDA, SQIVND (reference sequence). Trimming took 6 bases from V and 7 from J, leaving 15 bases between them. The CDR3, as DNA: TGTGCCAGTAGATTAAACAGGGCAGCTGGCTACACCTTC. It translates to CASRLNRAAGYTF.

This clonotype was found many times. This chain links TRBV6-5 with TRBJ1-4, with D possibly being TRBD1 (5 bases). The germline V and J ends were trimmed by 7 bases and 4 bases, with 16 bases remaining between them. Per germline, CDR1 MNHEY and CDR2 SVGAGI. The CDR3 is made up of 15 amino acids. CDR3 amino acids: CASKTSGLNNEKLFF. CDR3 nucleotides: TGTGCCAGCAAAACATCGGGACTGAATAATGAAAAACTGTTTTTT.

The chain uses TRBV20-1 and TRBJ2-7, with 7 bases matching TRBD1. The V segment lost 1 base and the J segment 1 base; nucleotides outside the gene matches: 4. Germline lookup yields CDR1 DFQATT and CDR2 SNEGSKA (reference sequence). The CDR3 extends over 14 amino acids. CDR3 region: CSARAPTGSYEQYF. CDR3 bases: TGCAGTGCTAGAGCCCCGACAGGGTCCTACGAGCAGTACTTC.

This clonotype showed up many times. V is TRBV18 and J is TRBJ1-1, with a tentative D call TRBD1 (5 bases). Germline CDR1 is KGHSH and CDR2 is LQKENI. V lost 3 bases to trimming and J lost 5 bases, with 16 bases between them. This CDR3 has 15 residues. The DNA of the CDR3 is TGTGCCAGCTCACCTAGGACCCCGAGGGGAACTGAAGCTTTCTTT. Protein: CASSPRTPRGTEAFF.

CDR3 coding DNA: TGTGCCAGCAGCTCAGGCCTTAATGAAAAACTGTTTTTT. Translating gives CASSSGLNEKLFF. The rearrangement joins TRBV11-2 to TRBJ1-4; D is unresolved. CDR3 length equals 13 residues. Between the trimmed V and J ends, which lost 4 bases and 4 bases, there was a span of 7 bases. Germline loops: CDR1 SGHAT, CDR2 FQNNGV.

This clonotype was seen many times. The chain carries TRBV7-2 and TRBJ2-7, with D possibly matching TRBD1 (6 bases). Between the trimmed V and J ends, which lost 4 bases and 3 bases, there was a span of 10 bases. From germline, CDR1 is SGHTA and CDR2 FQGNSA. This CDR3 comprises 13 residues. CDR3 sequence: CASSYRQDYEQYF. The CDR3 DNA reads TGTGCCAGCAGCTACCGACAGGACTACGAGCAGTACTTC.

This clonotype was observed a handful of times. A junction boundary mismatches the germline segment, possibly from a read error. CDR3 nucleotide sequence: TGTGCCAGCTCACCACCGGGGGCGAACGCTGAAGCTTTCTTT. As protein: CASSPPGANAEAFF. The chain couples TRBV18 to TRBJ1-1, with a possible D match to TRBD1 (6 bases). Germline values: CDR1 KGHSH, CDR2 LQKENI. CDR3 length: 14 amino acids.

This clonotype was recorded many times. The chain recombines TRBV7-9 with TRBJ1-1; no clear D gene. This CDR3 spans 14 amino acids. Trimming took off 1 base at V and 4 bases at J, with 10 bases between the two ends. In germline, CDR1 is SEHNR, CDR2 FQNEAQ (reference sequence). The CDR3 reads CASSLGVGRTEAFF. The CDR3 coding sequence is TGTGCCAGCAGCTTAGGCGTGGGCCGCACTGAAGCTTTCTTT. The variable domain in full, completed from reference TRBV7-9 and TRBJ1-1, reads DTGVSQNPRHKITKRGQNVTFRCDPISEHNRLYWYRQTLGQGPEFLTYFQNEAQLEKSRLLSDRFSAERPKGSFSTLEIQRTEQGDSAMYLCASSLGVGRTEAFFGQGTRLTVV.

This clonotype was counted ten times or more. The chain employs TRBV6-2 or TRBV6-3 and TRBJ1-5; TRBD1 aligns across 7 bases. J was trimmed by 2 bases and V by 5 bases; bases with no gene match: 9. CDR1 MNHEY and CDR2 SVGEGT come from the germline V gene. This CDR3 contains 16 residues. CDR3 region: CASSLTGKSGNQPQHF. CDR3 nucleotides: TGTGCCAGCAGTCTGACAGGGAAATCCGGCAATCAGCCCCAGCATTTT.

A few counts support this clonotype. CDR3 bases: TGTGCCATCAGTCCCCTCGGGACAGAGGCCTATGGCTACACCTTC. This sequence encodes CAISPLGTEAYGYTF. The gene calls are TRBV10-3 and TRBJ1-2, with TRBD1 matching over 7 bases. The trim removed 5 bases at V and 4 bases at J, leaving 10 bases unmatched. Germline CDR1 and CDR2: ENHRY and SYGVKD. The CDR3 has 15 amino acids.

This clonotype ranks as medium-sized. The V call is TRBV6-5, the J call TRBJ1-2, with 7 bases identical to TRBD1. The CDR3 length is 12 residues. The trim removed 7 bases at V and 6 bases at J, leaving 5 bases unmatched. CDR1 is MNHEY, CDR2 SVGAGI, per germline. CDR3 sequence reads: CASTQGVDGYTF. The CDR3 nucleotides are TGTGCCAGCACCCAGGGGGTTGATGGCTACACCTTC.

This clonotype has only one observation. The J gene is TRBJ2-3, the V gene TRBV20-1; tentatively, D is TRBD1 (7 bases). CDR1 and CDR2 from the germline V gene are DFQATT and SNEGSKA (reference sequence). CDR3 length: 17 amino acids. Trimming took off 0 bases at V and 4 bases at J, with 20 bases between the two ends. The CDR3 is CSARDLVRQGGADTQYF. The DNA for the CDR3 is TGCAGTGCTAGAGATCTAGTGAGGCAGGGGGGTGCAGATACGCAGTATTTT.

Turning to this clonotype: A much larger clone differs from this one at a single base, so this may be a read error. The CDR3 DNA is TGTGTCAGTAGTATGAAAGGGGACACTGAAGCTTTCTTT. This gives the protein CVSSMKGDTEAFF. The rearrangement uses TRBV19 and TRBJ1-1, with D perhaps TRBD1 (5 bases). The CDR3 loop spans 13 amino acids. Germline CDR1 and CDR2: LNHDA and SQIVND (reference sequence).

This clonotype was detected only a few times. The chain is built from TRBV6-5 and TRBJ1-6; D possibly corresponds to TRBD1 (6 bases). Deletions cut 0 bases from V and 9 bases from J, with 18 bases between. The CDR3 is made up of 17 amino acids. Germline CDR1 reads MNHEY; CDR2 reads SVGAGI. The CDR3 is CASSYSEGVPSRSPLHF. Here the CDR3 DNA reads TGTGCCAGCAGTTACTCCGAGGGGGTACCATCTCGTTCACCCCTCCACTTT.

This clonotype is classed as medium-sized. J is TRBJ1-5 and V is TRBV15; maybe TRBD1 (5 bases). Per germline, CDR1 LNHNV and CDR2 YYDKDF (reference sequence). Trimming cost V 0 bases and J 6 bases, with 15 bases left between them. There are 16 residues in the CDR3. The DNA for the CDR3 is TGTGCCACCAGCAGAGAAGTCGGGGGACGAACTCAGCCCCAGCATTTT. This sequence encodes CATSREVGGRTQPQHF.

This clonotype was seen more than once but under ten times. The V and J genes are TRBV20-1 and TRBJ1-2; D call uncertain. This CDR3 is 10 amino acids long. Germline V lookup: CDR1 DFQATT, CDR2 SNEGSKA (reference sequence). Between the trimmed V and J ends, which lost 1 base and 5 bases, there was a span of 2 bases. As DNA, the CDR3 is TGCAGTGCTAGAGTATATGGCTACACCTTC. This encodes CSARVYGYTF.

This clonotype was picked up a small number of times. The chain is built from TRBV6-5 and TRBJ1-2; 9 bases map to TRBD1. The V gene end was trimmed by 5 bases and the J gene end by 4 bases; junction bases not matched to a gene: 11. This CDR3 has 16 amino acids. Per germline, CDR1 MNHEY and CDR2 SVGAGI. CDR3 DNA sequence: TGTGCCAGCAGTACCCCCGGGACAGGGCGGGGCTATGGCTACACCTTC. It codes for CASSTPGTGRGYGYTF.

This clonotype occurred many times. The chain links TRBV6-1 to TRBJ1-2; a weak D match, TRBD1 (5 bases). This CDR3 region has 17 residues. Per the germline V gene, CDR1 is MNHNS and CDR2 is SASEGT. V shed 1 base and J shed 5 bases, with 20 bases lying between them. The CDR3 here is CASSEEGQGRWGYGYTF. The CDR3 nucleotides read TGTGCCAGCAGTGAAGAAGGCCAGGGTCGGTGGGGTTATGGCTACACCTTC.

There are a few counts of this clonotype. The V and J genes are TRBV12-3 or TRBV12-4 and TRBJ1-1; a possible D gene is TRBD1 (5 bases). Trimming took 6 bases from V and 2 from J, leaving 16 bases between them. CDR3 length: 15 amino acids. In nucleotides, the CDR3 is TGTGCCAGCAGCCTTGGGACGGCAGATAACACTGAAGCTTTCTTT. It translates to CASSLGTADNTEAFF.

This clonotype came up once. The chain carries TRBV24-1 and TRBJ2-5, with D maybe TRBD2 (8 bases). V gave up 7 bases and J gave up 4 bases, with 21 bases separating them. Germline V gives CDR1 KGHDR, CDR2 SFDVKD. The CDR3 runs 16 residues. This CDR3 reads CATSQGGGGIGETQYF. The CDR3 DNA reads as TGTGCCACCAGCCAGGGGGGCGGGGGGATCGGAGAGACCCAGTACTTC.

The rearrangement uses TRBV12-3 or TRBV12-4 and TRBJ2-1, with D perhaps being TRBD1 or TRBD2 (5 bases each). V was cut by 8 bases and J by 2 bases, with 13 bases left in between. The CDR3 extends over 14 amino acids. This CDR3 is CASLQGVPYNEQFF. The CDR3 DNA reads as TGTGCCAGCCTTCAGGGAGTTCCCTACAATGAGCAGTTCTTC.